This T cell receptor (beta chain) was identified during a study of T cell responses to AZD1222 COVID-19 vaccine. The germline V and J ends were trimmed by 2 bases and 7 bases, with 18 bases remaining between them. Germline V gene sequence: CDR1 MNHNS, CDR2 SASEGT. The CDR3 loop spans 17 amino acids. TCRdb's copy holds only in-frame clones and misses some; the assay was immunoSEQ multiplex PCR. The table lists more than 110,000 clones, 85% to 95% of them singletons. The chain combines TRBV6-1 with TRBJ1-6; D is perhaps TRBD1 (6 bases). This sequence originates from an adult in good health. This specimen was peripheral blood, taken on day 0 of AZD1222 vaccination. The CDR3 sequence is CASSETGRGYENSPLHF. CDR3 in DNA: TGTGCCAGCAGTGAAACGGGTAGGGGGTATGAGAATTCACCCCTCCACTTT.